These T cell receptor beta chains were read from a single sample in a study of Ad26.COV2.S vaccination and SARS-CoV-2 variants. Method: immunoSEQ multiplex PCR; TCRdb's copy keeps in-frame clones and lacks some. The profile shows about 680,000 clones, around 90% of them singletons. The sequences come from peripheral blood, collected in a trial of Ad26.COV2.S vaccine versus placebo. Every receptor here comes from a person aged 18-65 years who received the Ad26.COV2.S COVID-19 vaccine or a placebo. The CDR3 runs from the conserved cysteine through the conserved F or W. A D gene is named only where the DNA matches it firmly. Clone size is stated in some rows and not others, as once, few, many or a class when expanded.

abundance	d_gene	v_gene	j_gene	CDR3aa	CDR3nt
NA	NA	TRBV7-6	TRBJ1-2	CASSPTSAGYGYTF	TGTGCCAGCAGCCCTACATCGGCGGGCTATGGCTACACCTTC
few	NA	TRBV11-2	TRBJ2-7	CASSLDISRPQGYEQYF	TGTGCCAGCAGCTTAGATATATCGCGTCCCCAGGGCTACGAGCAGTACTTC
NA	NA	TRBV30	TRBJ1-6	CAWTPWGRDSPLHF	TGTGCCTGGACCCCTTGGGGGAGAGATTCACCCCTCCACTTT
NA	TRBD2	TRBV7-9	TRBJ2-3	CASSPILAGEADTQYF	TGTGCCAGCAGCCCGATATTAGCGGGGGAGGCAGATACGCAGTATTTT
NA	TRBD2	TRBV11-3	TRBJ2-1	CASSSRSGREYNEQFF	TGTGCCAGCAGCTCCCGGAGCGGGAGAGAATACAATGAGCAGTTCTTC
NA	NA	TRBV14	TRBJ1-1	CASSQATWGQNTEAFF	TGTGCCAGCAGCCAAGCTACCTGGGGCCAGAACACTGAAGCTTTCTTT
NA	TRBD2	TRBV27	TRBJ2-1	CASSSGTSGYNEQFF	TGTGCCAGCAGCTCCGGGACTAGCGGTTACAATGAGCAGTTCTTC
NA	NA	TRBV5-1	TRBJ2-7	CASSLGEIMGEQYF	TGCGCCAGCAGCTTGGGGGAGATAATGGGGGAGCAGTACTTC
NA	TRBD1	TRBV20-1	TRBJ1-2	CSASRLGTGDRNYGYTF	TGCAGTGCTAGTCGTCTCGGTACAGGGGATAGGAACTATGGCTACACCTTC
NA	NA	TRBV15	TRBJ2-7	CATSRDVRPSYEQYF	TGTGCCACCAGCAGAGATGTGAGGCCCTCCTACGAGCAGTACTTC
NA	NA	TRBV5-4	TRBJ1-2	CASSIRVNYGYTF	TGTGCCAGCAGCATAAGAGTTAACTATGGCTACACCTTC
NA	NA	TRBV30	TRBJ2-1	CALPGPSYNEQFF	TGTGCCTTGCCGGGACCATCCTACAATGAGCAGTTCTTC
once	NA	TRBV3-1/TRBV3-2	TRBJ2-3	CASSQSGWPTDTQYF	TGTGCCAGCAGCCAAAGCGGGTGGCCCACAGATACGCAGTATTTT
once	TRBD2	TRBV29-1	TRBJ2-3	CSVGGLVPDTQYF	TGCAGCGTTGGGGGACTAGTTCCAGATACGCAGTATTTT
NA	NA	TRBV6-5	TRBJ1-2	CASTMDISNYGYTF	TGTGCCAGCACCATGGACATATCTAACTATGGCTACACCTTC
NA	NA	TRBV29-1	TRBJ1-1	CSARGTEAFF	TGCAGCGCGAGGGGTACTGAAGCTTTCTTT